This T cell receptor beta chain was documented in a study of blood T cell repertoires in COVID-19. The CDR3 has 13 amino acids. CDR1 and CDR2 (germline): LNHDA, SQIVND (reference sequence). V dropped 3 bases and J dropped 6 bases, with 11 bases sitting between them. This clone was counted only a few times. Method: immunoSEQ multiplex PCR; TCRdb's copy keeps in-frame clones and lacks some. The sample contains 150,000 to 200,000 clones, around 75% of which appear only once. The sequenced material came from peripheral blood. This chain connects TRBV19 to TRBJ1-2; weak D call: TRBD1 (6 bases). The sequence derives from an elderly woman with acute or convalescent COVID-19. The CDR3 region is CASSIASGDGYTF. The CDR3 DNA reads TGTGCCAGTAGTATCGCCTCAGGGGATGGCTACACCTTC.